This is a list of T cell receptor beta chains from one sample in a study of siplizumab effects on memory and regulatory T cells. The data were produced by immunoSEQ multiplex PCR, yet TCRdb's version contains in-frame clones alone and is incomplete. The profile shows 55,000 to 70,000 clones, more than 85% of them singletons. Sequencing was done on a sample of CD8+ T cells sorted from blood. Source of these receptors: a human donor in good health. Both conserved end residues are trimmed from each CDR3. A D gene is named only where the DNA matches it firmly.

j_call: TRBJ2-3; v_call: TRBV29-1; d_call: TRBD2; cdr3_length: 12; cdr3_aa: SVEGLASTDTQY
j_call: TRBJ2-7; v_call: TRBV27; d_call: -; cdr3_length: 9; cdr3_aa: ASRFGGITL
j_call: TRBJ2-7; v_call: TRBV19; d_call: TRBD2; cdr3_length: 12; cdr3_aa: ASSPGTSAYEQY
j_call: TRBJ2-3; v_call: TRBV7-8; d_call: -; cdr3_length: 13; cdr3_aa: ASSLGWANTDTQY
j_call: TRBJ2-1; v_call: TRBV28; d_call: TRBD2; cdr3_length: 12; cdr3_aa: ASTIAGGVNEQF
j_call: TRBJ2-7; v_call: TRBV28; d_call: -; cdr3_length: 9; cdr3_aa: ASSLLREQY
j_call: TRBJ1-5; v_call: TRBV4-2; d_call: TRBD1; cdr3_length: 11; cdr3_aa: ASSADRGQPQH
j_call: TRBJ1-2; v_call: TRBV25-1; d_call: -; cdr3_length: 12; cdr3_aa: ASSESQGLYGYT
j_call: TRBJ2-7; v_call: TRBV30; d_call: TRBD1; cdr3_length: 11; cdr3_aa: AWREGTGDEQY
j_call: TRBJ2-1; v_call: TRBV19; d_call: TRBD2; cdr3_length: 13; cdr3_aa: ASSILAGGSNEQF
j_call: TRBJ2-4; v_call: TRBV7-2; d_call: TRBD2; cdr3_length: 12; cdr3_aa: ASSLRLAKNIQY
j_call: TRBJ1-2; v_call: TRBV28; d_call: TRBD1; cdr3_length: 15; cdr3_aa: ASSLLMGQAPEYGYT
j_call: TRBJ1-5; v_call: TRBV5-6; d_call: -; cdr3_length: 13; cdr3_aa: ASSSKTRRGQPQH
j_call: TRBJ1-3; v_call: TRBV9; d_call: -; cdr3_length: 13; cdr3_aa: ASSVSNAPGNTIY
j_call: TRBJ2-7; v_call: TRBV9; d_call: -; cdr3_length: 11; cdr3_aa: ASSVGPQYEQY